This TCR beta chain was sequenced for a study of cytomegalovirus exposure and HLA in healthy donors. The CDR3 consists of 15 residues. The germline CDR1 and CDR2 sequences are SGHTA and FQGNSA. Trimming removed 5 bases at V and 4 bases at J, with 17 bases between. Points on this clone: Its antigen is currently unknown.

Study observations and caveats: CMV serostatus stood as the only immune exposure information on hand. Links to common viral pathogens appeared, in a later analysis, for several of the most significant clusters.

Both 60 Vbeta primers and 13 Jbeta primers went into the PCR. Assay used: immunoSEQ multiplex PCR; TCRdb lists only in-frame clones, some missing. The sample consists of fewer than 250,000 clones, about three quarters of them appearing once. The genes are TRBV7-2 and TRBJ2-5; D uncertain. This clonotype originated in a woman in her twenties or thirties in good health and CMV-seropositive. The sequenced sample consisted of PBMCs. The CDR3 protein is CASSLLPSNRETQYF. The CDR3 region has the DNA TGTGCCAGCAGCCTTCTCCCGAGCAACCGAGAGACCCAGTACTTC.